A single sample gave rise to the 9 T cell receptor beta chains below, sequenced in a study of beta chain features in type 1 diabetes. General study results and limits: Shortening of TCRB CDR3s, moderate but significant, appeared in all four CD4+ subsets of Type 1 diabetes patients.

The isolated RNA, all of it, was reverse transcribed, so expressed TCRB transcripts were what got sequenced. Here immunoSEQ multiplex PCR was the method, and the copy in TCRdb shows in-frame clones only, minus some. The table includes 550,000 to 850,000 clones, over 10% detected once. The antigens of these receptors remain unknown. What was sequenced was naive CD4+ T cells from blood. These TCRs come from a man younger than 35 with type 1 diabetes.

In this sample, this clone turned up a few times. The chain combines TRBV6-1 with TRBJ2-1; 8 positions match TRBD1. V lost 2 bases to trimming and J lost 8 bases; unmatched junction nucleotides: 5. The CDR3 spans 14 residues. Germline values: CDR1 MNHNS, CDR2 SASEGT. The CDR3 DNA follows: TGTGCCAGCAGTGAATGGGCAGGGGGCGATGAGCAGTTCTTC. Protein: CASSEWAGGDEQFF.

For this clone: Additional DNA sequences in this sample encode the identical CDR3. This sequence joins TRBV30 and TRBJ2-1, with D possibly matching TRBD2 (5 bases). CDR3 length equals 14 residues. Germline lookup yields CDR1 GTSNPN and CDR2 SVGIG (reference sequence). The V and J ends lost 0 bases and 0 bases respectively, with 6 bases between them. CDR3 sequence reads: CAWSVGSSYNEQFF. The CDR3 DNA is TGTGCCTGGAGTGTAGGGAGCTCCTACAATGAGCAGTTCTTC.

This clone has just a few counts. This chain connects TRBV27 to TRBJ2-7, with D unclear. The CDR3 has 10 residues. V was pared by 8 bases and J by 6 bases, with 8 bases between. The germline V gene encodes CDR1 MNHEY and CDR2 SMNVEV (reference sequence). CDR3 protein: CASGFGEQYF. The DNA for the CDR3 is TGTGCCAGCGGGTTCGGCGAGCAGTACTTC.

In this sample, this clone turned up a few times. The gene calls are TRBV7-2 and TRBJ1-3; no firm D call. The CDR3 covers 15 residues. Trimming left V 5 bases short and J 0 bases short, with 11 bases between. CDR1 SGHTA and CDR2 FQGNSA come from the germline V gene. CDR3 coding DNA: TGTGCCAGCAGCCCTTATCTTAGCTCTGGAAACACCATATATTTT. Residues: CASSPYLSSGNTIYF.

In its sample, this clone was seen a few times. This chain uses TRBV12-5 with TRBJ1-1; D call uncertain. V lost 0 bases and J 8 bases, leaving 22 bases between the germline ends. The length of the CDR3 is 17 residues. The germline V gene encodes CDR1 LGHNT and CDR2 FRNRAP. CDR3 nucleotides: TGTGCTAGTGGTTTGGTTCTCCAGCCGACGGCGGCATGCGAAGCTTTCTTT. It encodes CASGLVLQPTAACEAFF. Combining the CDR3 with reference TRBV12-5 and TRBJ1-1 gives the whole variable domain DARVTQTPRHKVTEMGQEVTMRCQPILGHNTVFWYRQTMMQGLELLAYFRNRAPLDDSGMPKDRFSAEMPDATLATLKIQPSEPRDSAVYFCASGLVLQPTAACEAFFGQGTRLTVV.

V and J are TRBV5-1 and TRBJ2-2; D ambiguous. The CDR3 sequence is 15 residues long. V was trimmed by 1 base and J by 3 bases, leaving 10 bases between them. Per the germline V gene, CDR1 is SGHRS and CDR2 is YFSETQ. Here the CDR3 reads CASSLFIGYTGELFF. CDR3 in DNA: TGCGCCAGCAGCTTGTTCATTGGGTACACCGGGGAGCTGTTTTTT.

This clone was seen a few times. The rearrangement uses TRBV25-1 and TRBJ1-1; 7 bases are shared with TRBD1. V gave up 7 bases and J gave up 3 bases; unmatched junction bases: 17. Germline loops: CDR1 MGHDK, CDR2 SYGVNS. The length of the CDR3 is 17 residues. In DNA, the CDR3 is TGTGCCAGCATCCCATCGACAGGGAGGAGGAGGGACACTGAAGCTTTCTTT. It specifies CASIPSTGRRRDTEAFF.

This clone turned up a few times. The CDR3 bases are TGCAGCGTGTCTCCTCGGTTGTCGAACACTGAAGCTTTCTTT. This gives the protein CSVSPRLSNTEAFF. V and J are TRBV29-1 and TRBJ1-1; unclear D gene. This CDR3 is 14 amino acids long. V was pared by 6 bases and J by 1 base, with 15 bases between. Germline V CDR1 and CDR2: SQVTM, ANQGSEA.

This clone was counted a few times. This sequence joins TRBV20-1 and TRBJ1-2; unclear D gene. There are 10 residues in the CDR3. CDR1 DFQATT and CDR2 SNEGSKA come from the germline V gene (reference sequence). The CDR3 DNA follows: TGCAGAACTAGTAACTATGGCTACACCTTC. Its translation is CRTSNYGYTF.